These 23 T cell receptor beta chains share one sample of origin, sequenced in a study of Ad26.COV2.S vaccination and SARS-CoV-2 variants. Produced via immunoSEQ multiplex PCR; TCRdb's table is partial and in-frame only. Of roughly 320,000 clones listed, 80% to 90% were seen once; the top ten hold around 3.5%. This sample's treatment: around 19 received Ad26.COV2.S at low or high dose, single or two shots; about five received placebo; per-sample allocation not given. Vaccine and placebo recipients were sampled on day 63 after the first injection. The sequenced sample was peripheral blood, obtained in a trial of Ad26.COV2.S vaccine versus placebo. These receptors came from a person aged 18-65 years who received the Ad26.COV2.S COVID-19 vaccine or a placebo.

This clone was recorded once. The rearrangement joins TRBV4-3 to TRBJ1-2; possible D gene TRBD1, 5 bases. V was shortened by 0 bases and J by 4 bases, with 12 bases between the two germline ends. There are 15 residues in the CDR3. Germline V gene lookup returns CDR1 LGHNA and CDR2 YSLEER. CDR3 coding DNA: TGCGCCAGCAGCCAAGAACGGGGACCTCCCTATGGCTACACCTTC. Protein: CASSQERGPPYGYTF.

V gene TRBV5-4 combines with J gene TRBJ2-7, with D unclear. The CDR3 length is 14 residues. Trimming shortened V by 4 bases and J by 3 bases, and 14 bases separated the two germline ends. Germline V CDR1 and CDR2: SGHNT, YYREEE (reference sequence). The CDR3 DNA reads TGTGCCAGCAGCCCTGGTGTGCGAGGCTACGAGCAGTACTTC. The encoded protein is CASSPGVRGYEQYF.

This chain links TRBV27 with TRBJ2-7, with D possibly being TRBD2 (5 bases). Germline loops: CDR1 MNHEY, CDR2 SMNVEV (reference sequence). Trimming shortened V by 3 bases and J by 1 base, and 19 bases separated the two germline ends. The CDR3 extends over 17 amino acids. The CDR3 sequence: CASSFRFAATMSYEQYF. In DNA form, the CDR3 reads TGTGCCAGCAGTTTCAGGTTTGCGGCGACTATGTCCTACGAGCAGTACTTC.

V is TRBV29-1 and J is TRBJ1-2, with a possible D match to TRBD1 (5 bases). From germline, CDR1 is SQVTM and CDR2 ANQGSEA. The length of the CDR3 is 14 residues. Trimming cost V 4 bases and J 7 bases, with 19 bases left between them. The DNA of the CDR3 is TGCAGCGTTGCTGGGGCCTCTCTAGGGGTTGGCTACACCTTC. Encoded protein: CSVAGASLGVGYTF. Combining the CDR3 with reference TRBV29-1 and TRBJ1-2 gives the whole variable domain SAVISQKPSRDICQRGTSLTIQCQVDSQVTMMFWYRQQPGQSLTLIATANQGSEATYESGFVIDKFPISRPNLTFSTLTVSNMSPEDSSIYLCSVAGASLGVGYTFGSGTRLTVV.

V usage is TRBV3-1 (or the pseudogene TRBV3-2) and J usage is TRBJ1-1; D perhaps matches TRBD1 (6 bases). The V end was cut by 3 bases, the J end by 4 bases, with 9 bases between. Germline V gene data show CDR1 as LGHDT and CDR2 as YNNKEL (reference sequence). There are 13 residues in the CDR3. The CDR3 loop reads CASSHRGSTEAFF. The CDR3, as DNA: TGTGCCAGCAGCCACAGGGGAAGCACTGAAGCTTTCTTT.

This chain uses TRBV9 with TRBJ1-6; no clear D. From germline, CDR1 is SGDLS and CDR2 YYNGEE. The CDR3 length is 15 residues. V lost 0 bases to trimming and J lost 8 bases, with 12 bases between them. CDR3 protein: CASSVEAGSYSPLHF. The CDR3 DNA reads TGTGCCAGCAGCGTAGAAGCCGGAAGTTATTCACCCCTCCACTTT.

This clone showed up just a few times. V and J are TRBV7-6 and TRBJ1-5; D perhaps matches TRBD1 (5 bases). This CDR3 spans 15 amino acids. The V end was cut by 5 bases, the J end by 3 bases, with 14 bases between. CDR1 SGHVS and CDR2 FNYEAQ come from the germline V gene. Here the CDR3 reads CASSLMGGDNQPQHF. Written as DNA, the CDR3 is TGTGCCAGCAGCCTGATGGGGGGAGACAATCAGCCCCAGCATTTT. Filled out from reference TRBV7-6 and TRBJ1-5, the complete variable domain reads GAGVSQSPRYKVTKRGQDVALRCDPISGHVSLYWYRQALGQGPEFLTYFNYEAQQDKSGLPNDRFSAERPEGSISTLTIQRTEQRDSAMYRCASSLMGGDNQPQHFGDGTRLSIL.

CDR3 region: CASRVGLPYEQYF. The CDR3 nucleotides read TGTGCCAGCAGGGTTGGGCTGCCCTACGAGCAGTACTTC. The V gene is TRBV6-6, the J gene TRBJ2-7; D is unclear. The V end was cut by 6 bases, the J end by 2 bases, with 11 bases between. This CDR3 region has 13 residues. From germline, CDR1 is MNHNY and CDR2 SVGAGI (reference sequence).

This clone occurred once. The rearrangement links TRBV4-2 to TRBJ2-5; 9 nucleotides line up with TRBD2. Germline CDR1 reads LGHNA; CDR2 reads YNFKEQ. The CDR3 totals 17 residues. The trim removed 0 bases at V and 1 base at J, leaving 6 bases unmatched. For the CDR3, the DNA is TGTGCCAGCAGCCAAGATAGAGCGGGGGGTCTCCAAGAGACCCAGTACTTC. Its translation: CASSQDRAGGLQETQYF.

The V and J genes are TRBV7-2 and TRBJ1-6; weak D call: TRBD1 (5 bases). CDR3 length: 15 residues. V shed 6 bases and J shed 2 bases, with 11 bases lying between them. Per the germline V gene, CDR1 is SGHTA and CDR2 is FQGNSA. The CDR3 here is CASREGLAYNSPLHF. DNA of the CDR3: TGTGCCAGCAGAGAGGGACTCGCCTATAATTCACCCCTCCACTTT.

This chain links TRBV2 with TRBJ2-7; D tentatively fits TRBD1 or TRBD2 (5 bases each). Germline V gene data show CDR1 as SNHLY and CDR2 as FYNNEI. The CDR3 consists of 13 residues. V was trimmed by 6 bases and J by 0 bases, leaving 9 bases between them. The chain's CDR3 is CASRGDASYEQYF. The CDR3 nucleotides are TGTGCCAGCAGGGGGGATGCCTCCTACGAGCAGTACTTC.

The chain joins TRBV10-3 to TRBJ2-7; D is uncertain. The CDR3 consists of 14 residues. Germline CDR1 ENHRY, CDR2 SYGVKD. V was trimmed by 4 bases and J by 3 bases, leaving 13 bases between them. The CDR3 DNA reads TGTGCCATCAGTGTGAGCAAAGTCGACTACGAGCAGTACTTC. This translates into CAISVSKVDYEQYF.

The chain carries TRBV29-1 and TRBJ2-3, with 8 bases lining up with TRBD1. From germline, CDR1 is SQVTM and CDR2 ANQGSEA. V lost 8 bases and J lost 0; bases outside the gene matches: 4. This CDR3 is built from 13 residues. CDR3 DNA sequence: TGCAGCACCCGGGACAGGAGCACAGATACGCAGTATTTT. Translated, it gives CSTRDRSTDTQYF.

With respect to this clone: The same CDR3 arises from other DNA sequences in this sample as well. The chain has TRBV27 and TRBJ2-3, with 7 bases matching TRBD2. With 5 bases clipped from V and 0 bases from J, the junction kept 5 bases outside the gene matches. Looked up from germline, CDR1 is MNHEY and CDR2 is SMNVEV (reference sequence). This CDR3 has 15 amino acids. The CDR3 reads CASSLTSSSTDTQYF. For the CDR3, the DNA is TGTGCCAGCAGTCTGACTAGCAGTAGCACAGATACGCAGTATTTT.

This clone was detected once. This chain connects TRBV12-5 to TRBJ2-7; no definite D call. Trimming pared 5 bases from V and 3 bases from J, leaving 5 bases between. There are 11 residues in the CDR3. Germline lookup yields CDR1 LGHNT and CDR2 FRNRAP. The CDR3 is CASGKNYEQYF. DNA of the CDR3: TGTGCTAGTGGTAAGAACTACGAGCAGTACTTC.

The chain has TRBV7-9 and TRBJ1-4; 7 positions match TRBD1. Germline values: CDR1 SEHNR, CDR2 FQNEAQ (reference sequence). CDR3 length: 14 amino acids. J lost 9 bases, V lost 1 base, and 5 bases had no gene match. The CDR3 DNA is TGTGCCAGCAGCTTAGAGAGACAGGGAAAAAAACTGTTTTTT. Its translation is CASSLERQGKKLFF.

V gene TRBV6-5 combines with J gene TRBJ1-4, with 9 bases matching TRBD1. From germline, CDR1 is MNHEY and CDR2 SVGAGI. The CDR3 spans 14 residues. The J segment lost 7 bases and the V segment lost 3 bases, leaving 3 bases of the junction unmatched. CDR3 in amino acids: CASSYGTGIEKLFF. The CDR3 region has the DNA TGTGCCAGCAGTTATGGGACAGGGATTGAAAAACTGTTTTTT.

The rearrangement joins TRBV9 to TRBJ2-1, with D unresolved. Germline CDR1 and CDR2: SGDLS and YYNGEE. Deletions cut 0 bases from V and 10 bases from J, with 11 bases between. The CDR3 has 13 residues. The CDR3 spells CASSVADPREQFF. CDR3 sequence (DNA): TGTGCCAGCAGCGTAGCCGATCCCAGGGAGCAGTTCTTC.

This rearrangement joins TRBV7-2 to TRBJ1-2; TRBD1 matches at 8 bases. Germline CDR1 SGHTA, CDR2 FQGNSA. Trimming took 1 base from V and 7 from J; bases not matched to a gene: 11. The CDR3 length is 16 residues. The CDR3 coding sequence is TGTGCCAGCAGCTTAGTAGGCAGGGGGCAAAGGGTTGGCTACACCTTC. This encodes CASSLVGRGQRVGYTF.

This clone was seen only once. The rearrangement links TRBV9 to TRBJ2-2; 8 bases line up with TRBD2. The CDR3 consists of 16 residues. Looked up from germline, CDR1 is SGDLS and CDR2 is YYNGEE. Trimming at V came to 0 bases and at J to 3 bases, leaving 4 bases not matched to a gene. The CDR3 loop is CASSVVAGGYTGELFF. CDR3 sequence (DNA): TGTGCCAGCAGCGTAGTGGCGGGGGGATACACCGGGGAGCTGTTTTTT.

CDR3 coding DNA: TGTGCCAGCAGTGACCCTTTTGGGGGGGGAGTGAACAATGAGCAGTTCTTC. It is translated as CASSDPFGGGVNNEQFF. This chain connects TRBV2 to TRBJ2-1; TRBD2 aligns across 7 bases. The CDR3 is 17 residues long. V dropped 3 bases and J dropped 5; count of bases not matched to a gene: 13. Germline CDR1 SNHLY, CDR2 FYNNEI.

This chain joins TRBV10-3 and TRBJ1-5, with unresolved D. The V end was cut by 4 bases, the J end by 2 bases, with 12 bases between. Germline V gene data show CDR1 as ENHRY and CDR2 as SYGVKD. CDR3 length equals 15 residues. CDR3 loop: CAISAEPAGNQPQHF. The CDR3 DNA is TGTGCCATCAGTGCCGAGCCCGCAGGCAATCAGCCCCAGCATTTT.

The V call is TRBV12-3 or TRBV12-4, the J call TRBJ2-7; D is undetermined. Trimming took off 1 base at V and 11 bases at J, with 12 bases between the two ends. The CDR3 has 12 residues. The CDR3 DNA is TGTGCCAGCAGTTTAGGGCCTTCGAAGGAGTACTTC. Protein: CASSLGPSKEYF.